The 12 T cell receptor beta chains below come from one sample, sequenced in a study of cytomegalovirus exposure and HLA in healthy donors. With 60 Vbeta and 13 Jbeta primers, the PCR was carried out. Data came from immunoSEQ multiplex PCR; TCRdb stores just in-frame clones and leaves some out. Among fewer than 150,000 clones, around 75% were seen once, and the ten largest hold 1.2%. Sample: PBMCs. All receptors derive from a female donor in good health and CMV-seronegative.

This clone was counted between two and nine times. V gene TRBV6-1 combines with J gene TRBJ1-5; D ambiguous. CDR3 length: 16 residues. V lost 4 bases to trimming and J lost 0 bases, with 13 bases between them. The germline gives CDR1 MNHNS, CDR2 SASEGT. In nucleotides, the CDR3 is TGTGCCAGCAGTGTCAACCTCGGGGATAGCAATCAGCCCCAGCATTTT. Amino acid sequence: CASSVNLGDSNQPQHF.

The chain recombines TRBV7-6 with TRBJ2-1; D is possibly TRBD2 (5 bases). Trimming took 1 base from V and 2 from J, leaving 9 bases between them. Germline assignment: CDR1 SGHVS and CDR2 FNYEAQ. CDR3 length: 15 residues. DNA of the CDR3: TGTGCCAGCAGCTTAGGAGGGAGCCCCTACAATGAGCAGTTCTTC. Protein product: CASSLGGSPYNEQFF. Filled out from reference TRBV7-6 and TRBJ2-1, the complete variable domain reads GAGVSQSPRYKVTKRGQDVALRCDPISGHVSLYWYRQALGQGPEFLTYFNYEAQQDKSGLPNDRFSAERPEGSISTLTIQRTEQRDSAMYRCASSLGGSPYNEQFFGPGTRLTVL.

V is TRBV7-3 and J is TRBJ2-3; D unresolved. Germline-derived CDR1 and CDR2 are SGHTA and FQGTGA. The CDR3 has 14 amino acids. V was shortened by 0 bases and J by 0 bases, with 4 bases between the two germline ends. CDR3 residues: CASSLTSSTDTQYF. CDR3 DNA sequence: TGTGCCAGCAGCTTAACGTCTAGCACAGATACGCAGTATTTT.

The rearrangement links TRBV10-1 to TRBJ2-7, with 9 nucleotides matching TRBD1. Germline-derived CDR1 and CDR2 are WNHNN and SYGVQD (reference sequence). The CDR3 loop spans 16 amino acids. The J segment lost 3 bases and the V segment lost 6 bases, leaving 12 bases of the junction unmatched. DNA for the CDR3: TGCGCCAGCAGCGTGGGACAGGGAAAAGGGGACTACGAGCAGTACTTC. Translating gives CASSVGQGKGDYEQYF.

V gene TRBV15 combines with J gene TRBJ2-7; 10 positions match TRBD2. The CDR3 is 15 amino acids. The germline CDR1 and CDR2 sequences are LNHNV and YYDKDF (reference sequence). V trimming: 3 bases; J trimming: 1 base; junction bases outside the gene matches: 3. CDR3 region: CATSRGTSESYEQYF. DNA of the CDR3: TGTGCCACCAGCAGGGGGACTAGCGAGTCCTACGAGCAGTACTTC. Full variable domain (outside the CDR3, taken from reference TRBV15 and TRBJ2-7): DAMVIQNPRYQVTQFGKPVTLSCSQTLNHNVMYWYQQKSSQAPKLLFHYYDKDFNNEADTPDNFQSRRPNTSFCFLDIRSPGLGDTAMYLCATSRGTSESYEQYFGPGTRLTVT.

The rearrangement joins TRBV6-1 to TRBJ2-7; 7 nucleotides match TRBD2. CDR1 is MNHNS and CDR2 is SASEGT in the germline V gene. V was clipped by 3 bases and J by 7 bases; unmatched bases: 12. The CDR3 sequence is 15 residues long. CDR3 coding DNA: TGTGCCAGCAGTGATCACCAGCGGGAAGGTCGGGAGCAGTACTTC. Residues: CASSDHQREGREQYF.

The V call is TRBV5-1, the J call TRBJ2-1; 9 nucleotides match TRBD2. Per the germline V gene, CDR1 is SGHRS and CDR2 is YFSETQ. With 2 bases clipped from V and 0 bases from J, the junction kept 3 bases outside the gene matches. The CDR3 is 16 residues long. The CDR3 DNA follows: TGCGCCAGCAGCTTTAGCGGGAGCAGCTCCTACAATGAGCAGTTCTTC. It encodes CASSFSGSSSYNEQFF.

The chain carries TRBV29-1 and TRBJ1-1; D is perhaps TRBD1 (5 bases). The germline gives CDR1 SQVTM, CDR2 ANQGSEA. Deletions cut 6 bases from V and 6 bases from J, with 11 bases between. This CDR3 comprises 11 residues. CDR3 region: CSVQGNAEAFF. The CDR3 DNA sequence: TGCAGCGTGCAGGGTAACGCTGAAGCTTTCTTT.

The rearrangement uses TRBV5-1 and TRBJ2-3, with TRBD1 matching over 7 bases. The germline V gene has CDR1 SGHRS and CDR2 YFSETQ. V lost 4 bases, J lost 0 bases, and 8 bases stayed unmatched. CDR3 size: 16 residues. CDR3 region: CASSVRGGGSTDTQYF. The CDR3 DNA reads as TGCGCCAGCAGCGTCCGAGGGGGCGGGAGCACAGATACGCAGTATTTT.

CDR3 loop: CSVGPEDSYSYEQYF. For the CDR3, the DNA is TGCAGCGTTGGTCCCGAGGACAGCTATTCTTACGAGCAGTACTTC. The chain uses TRBV29-1 and TRBJ2-7; D perhaps matches TRBD1 (6 bases). CDR3 length: 15 amino acids. Germline values: CDR1 SQVTM, CDR2 ANQGSEA. With 4 bases removed from V and 4 bases from J, the gap between germline ends came to 20 bases.

The chain joins TRBV5-1 to TRBJ2-1; D might be TRBD2 (6 bases). V was shortened by 5 bases and J by 6 bases, with 18 bases between the two germline ends. Germline CDR1 is SGHRS and CDR2 is YFSETQ. The CDR3 contains 15 residues. The CDR3 sequence is CASRGDGSPINEQFF. CDR3 coding DNA: TGCGCCAGCAGGGGAGACGGGAGTCCAATCAATGAGCAGTTCTTC.

This chain connects TRBV28 to TRBJ1-5, with 7 nucleotides matching TRBD1. This CDR3 is 14 amino acids long. The J segment lost 3 bases and the V segment lost 5 bases, leaving 4 bases of the junction unmatched. Germline loops: CDR1 MDHEN, CDR2 SYDVKM. CDR3 in amino acids: CASSRDRDNQPQHF. The CDR3 bases are TGTGCCAGCAGTCGTGACAGGGACAATCAGCCCCAGCATTTT.